This TCR beta chain was recorded in a study of identical twins. This clonotype appeared a few times. Its antigen is undetermined. TCRdb recomputed calls from the 5' RACE reads with MiXCR, one row per CDR3 protein. The table records approximately 600,000 distinct CDR3 sequences, nearly 10% of them present only once. Study outcomes and limitations: Monozygotic twin pairs showed more out-of-frame TCR alpha sharing than models estimated. Without tracking the same donors, conclusions rested on cross-sectional statistical analysis. There were fewer insertions in abundant cord blood beta clonotypes, but memory repertoires showed no such pattern. Twins showed weaker excess sharing in their beta out-of-frame sequences.

These data are also associated with another study on yellow fever vaccine responses in identical twins.

The sequenced material came from PBMCs. The clonotype was recovered from a woman aged 18-29 years in good health.

The CDR3 DNA sequence: TGTGCCAGCAATCTAGACTTCACAGATACGCAGTATTTT. Its translation is CASNLDFTDTQYF. This chain links TRBV7-8 with TRBJ2-3; no clear D. The CDR3 has 13 amino acids. Trimming left V 7 bases short and J 2 bases short, with 10 bases between. Germline loops: CDR1 SGHVS, CDR2 FQNEAQ.